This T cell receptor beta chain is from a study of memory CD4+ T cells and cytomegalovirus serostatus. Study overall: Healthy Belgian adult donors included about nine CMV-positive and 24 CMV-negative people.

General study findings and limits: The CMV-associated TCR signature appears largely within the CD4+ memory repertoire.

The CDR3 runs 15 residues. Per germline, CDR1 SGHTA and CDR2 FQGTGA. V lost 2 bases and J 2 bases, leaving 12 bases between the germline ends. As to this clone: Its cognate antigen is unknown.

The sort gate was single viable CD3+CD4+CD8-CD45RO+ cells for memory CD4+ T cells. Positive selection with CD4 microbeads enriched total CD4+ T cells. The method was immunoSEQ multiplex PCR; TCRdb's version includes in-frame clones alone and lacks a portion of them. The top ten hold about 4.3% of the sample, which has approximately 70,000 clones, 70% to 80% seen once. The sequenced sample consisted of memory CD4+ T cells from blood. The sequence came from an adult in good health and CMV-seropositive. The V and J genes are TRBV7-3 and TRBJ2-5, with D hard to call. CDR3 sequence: CASSLEAGWQETQYF. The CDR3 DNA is TGTGCCAGCAGCTTAGAGGCAGGATGGCAAGAGACCCAGTACTTC. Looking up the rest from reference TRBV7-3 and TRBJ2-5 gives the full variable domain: GAGVSQTPSNKVTEKGKYVELRCDPISGHTALYWYRQSLGQGPEFLIYFQGTGAADDSGLPNDRFFAVRPEGSVSTLKIQRTERGDSAVYLCASSLEAGWQETQYFGPGTRLLVL.